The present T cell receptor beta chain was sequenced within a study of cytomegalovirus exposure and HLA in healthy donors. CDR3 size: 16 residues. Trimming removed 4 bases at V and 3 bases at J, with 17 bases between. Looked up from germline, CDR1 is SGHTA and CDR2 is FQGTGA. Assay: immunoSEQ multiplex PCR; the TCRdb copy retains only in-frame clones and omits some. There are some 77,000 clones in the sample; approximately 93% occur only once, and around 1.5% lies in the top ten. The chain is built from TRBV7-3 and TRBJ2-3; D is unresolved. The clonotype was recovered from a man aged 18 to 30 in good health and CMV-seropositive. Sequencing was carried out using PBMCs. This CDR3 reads CASSSRPAYHTDTQYF. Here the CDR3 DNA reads TGTGCCAGCAGCTCTCGTCCCGCGTATCATACAGATACGCAGTATTTT.